Listed here is a single TCR beta chain. The data were obtained in a study of cytomegalovirus exposure and HLA in healthy donors. Germline loops: CDR1 LNHDA, CDR2 SQIVND (reference sequence). The CDR3 loop spans 15 amino acids. Trimming at V came to 7 bases and at J to 1 base, leaving 6 bases not matched to a gene. 60 Vbeta and 13 Jbeta primers were used in PCR. Only in-frame clones appear in the TCRdb table, and some are missing; sequencing was by immunoSEQ multiplex PCR. The data contain roughly 99,000 clones, 79% of them singletons. Healthy bone marrow donors formed the donor group. The sequence came from a male donor in good health and CMV-seropositive. Sequenced: PBMCs. J is TRBJ1-5 and V is TRBV19, with TRBD1 matching 8 bases. CDR3 in amino acids: CASIAGTGSNQPQHF. The CDR3 coding sequence is TGTGCCAGTATCGCCGGGACAGGAAGCAATCAGCCCCAGCATTTT.